This T cell receptor beta chain came from a study of blood T cell repertoires in COVID-19 (dated by TCRdb to 2020 to 2022). Looking at the study overall: Recovered participants in ImmuneRACE Cohort 3 were defined as having two consecutive negative NP/OP PCR tests, clearance from a healthcare professional, or resolution of symptoms. Samples from collaborators originated in the United States, Italy and Spain and spanned both the acute and convalescent phases of COVID-19. The prospective study material was composed of cDNA or gDNA derived from T cells, B-cell-depleted T cells, or PBMCs. Deeply sampled blood TCRbeta repertoires from subjects exposed to, actively infected with, or recovered from COVID-19 were included in the dataset. A freely available public database, intended as a resource for researchers studying the immune response to SARS-CoV-2, is where the repertoires were released. The samples were drawn from the first 160 participants of the ongoing ImmuneRACE study and from about 1,200 subjects provided by 6 global collaborators. The sample metadata nearly always contained a de-identified subject ID, COVID-19 status, age in years and sex. HLA class I and class II types, where available, came from metadata supplied by the sample provider rather than from assay-based typing. The full study reports these points: The quantity of clinical and demographic metadata differed by source and by participant and was supplied without curation.

Participants in the prospective study were enrolled through a virtual design, were aged 18 to 89 years, and lived in 20 to 30 United States geographic areas. In the prospective study, cohorts were assigned on the basis of participant-reported clinical history obtained from a screening survey and a study questionnaire. Each participant in the prospective study had whole blood, serum and a nasopharyngeal or oropharyngeal swab collected by mobile phlebotomists. Participants in the prospective study had the option to provide additional blood draws and questionnaires over an approximately 2-month period. Before DNA extraction, prospective study blood samples were shipped either frozen or at room temperature. Trimming at the junction amounts to 2 bases on V and 4 bases on J, and the germline ends lie 8 bases apart. Looking up the germline V gene yields CDR1 MNHEY and CDR2 SVGAGI. Taken from cysteine to phenylalanine, the CDR3 has 13 residues. The DNA shown is the 39-base CDR3, in frame from base 1.

TCRbeta CDR3 regions were amplified from genomic DNA by means of the immunoSEQ Assay, a bias-controlled multiplex PCR. In the paper's pipeline: Within the assay, amplification of reference gene primers was used to estimate how many nucleated cells each sample contained. To quantify the absolute abundance of each unique TCRbeta CDR3 rearrangement, sequence reads were collapsed and filtered. For each sample, productive Simpson clonality was calculated as the square root of Simpson's diversity index across productive rearrangements. This is the immuneACCESS table as TCRdb keeps it, with only in-frame sequences that have V and J called. A part of the clones is gone; compared with another copy, unresolved V genes explain less than half, and the rest is unexplained. The V and J calls and clone size were taken over from that table, and D and trimming were inferred from the DNA. Present in this sample are 350,000 to 450,000 clones, around 87% of which were seen just once. Jointly, the top ten make up approximately 1.8% of the sample.

As regards this clone: Its antigen remains undetermined. Base-call qualities are not available, and no considerably larger clone is one nucleotide away.

This TCR derives from a middle-aged man in a cohort exposed to, infected with or recovered from COVID-19 (not recorded which). This chain is built from TRBV6-5 and TRBJ1-2; the D gene is perhaps TRBD1, from 5 matching bases. Sequences were obtained from PBMCs or T cells enriched from blood (not recorded which). The CDR3 sequence is CASSYGGSYGYTF. The sequence in DNA is TGTGCCAGCAGTTACGGGGGGTCCTATGGCTACACCTTC.